These 30 T cell receptor beta chains were all obtained from the same sample, sequenced in a study of cytomegalovirus exposure and HLA in healthy donors. A multiplex PCR was run with 60 Vbeta primers and 13 Jbeta primers. Sequenced by immunoSEQ multiplex PCR; TCRdb stores in-frame clones only, minus some. This sample has 100,000 or so clones, with around 80% found just once. Sequencing was done on a sample of PBMCs. The receptors were sampled from a woman between 50 and 59 years old in good health and CMV-seropositive.

CDR3 nucleotides: TGTGCCAGCAGCTCTCCCGGGACTAGCGGTTACGAGCAGTACTTC. It encodes CASSSPGTSGYEQYF. The genes are TRBV7-8 and TRBJ2-5, with 11 bases aligning to TRBD2. The end of the DNA is better explained by TRBJ2-7, so the J call may be wrong. This CDR3 spans 15 amino acids. CDR1 is SGHVS and CDR2 is FQNEAQ in the germline V gene.

This chain uses TRBV30 with TRBJ1-4; D is unclear. Looked up from germline, CDR1 is GTSNPN and CDR2 is SVGIG (reference sequence). The CDR3 runs 16 residues. The V end was cut by 3 bases, the J end by 8 bases, with 22 bases between. The CDR3 sequence: CAWSAEFLAEREKLFF. In DNA form, the CDR3 reads TGTGCCTGGAGCGCCGAGTTTTTGGCCGAGCGGGAAAAACTGTTTTTT.

The V call is TRBV4-1, the J call TRBJ2-5; 11 bases are shared with TRBD2. The J call may be mistaken, given a closer DNA end match to TRBJ2-7. CDR3 length: 16 amino acids. Germline V CDR1 and CDR2: MGHRA, YSYEKL. The CDR3 sequence is CASSQDLAGGRYEQYF. The CDR3 nucleotides are TGCGCCAGCAGCCAAGACCTAGCGGGAGGTCGGTACGAGCAGTACTTC.

This chain joins TRBV7-9 and TRBJ2-7; weak D call: TRBD1 (6 bases). The CDR3 sequence is 16 residues long. V shed 2 bases and J shed 5 bases, with 19 bases lying between them. Germline CDR1 is SEHNR and CDR2 is FQNEAQ (reference sequence). CDR3 nucleotide sequence: TGTGCCAGCAGCTTACCCTTAACAGGGAAGGGAAACGAGCAGTACTTC. As protein: CASSLPLTGKGNEQYF.

The V gene is TRBV6-5, the J gene TRBJ1-2; 7 bases are shared with TRBD1. The CDR3 has 15 amino acids. The V segment lost 2 bases and the J segment 8 bases; nucleotides outside the gene matches: 11. The germline gives CDR1 MNHEY, CDR2 SVGAGI. CDR3 coding DNA: TGTGCCAGCAGTTACCGGTCTACAGGGGCAGGCGGCTACACCTTC. Translating gives CASSYRSTGAGGYTF.

This CDR3 reads CASSYIGINEKLFF. Here the CDR3 DNA reads TGTGCCAGCAGCTACATCGGGATAAATGAAAAACTGTTTTTT. V usage is TRBV6-6 and J usage is TRBJ1-4; no clear D. Germline V gene data show CDR1 as MNHNY and CDR2 as SVGAGI (reference sequence). V dropped 6 bases and J dropped 5 bases, with 13 bases sitting between them. The CDR3 covers 14 residues.

This clone appeared once. The CDR3 reads CASSSSGPSTDTQYF. CDR3 nucleotides: TGTGCCAGCAGCTCCAGCGGTCCCAGCACAGATACGCAGTATTTT. This chain links TRBV7-9 with TRBJ2-3; maybe TRBD2 (5 bases). This CDR3 is 15 amino acids long. Germline values: CDR1 SEHNR, CDR2 FQNEAQ (reference sequence). Trimming pared 4 bases from V and 0 bases from J, leaving 11 bases between.

The V and J genes are TRBV6-6 and TRBJ2-7; the match to TRBD1 covers 7 bases. Germline loops: CDR1 MNHNY, CDR2 SVGAGI (reference sequence). Unmatched junction bases numbered 3, after V lost 7 bases and J lost 0 bases. The CDR3 totals 13 residues. The CDR3 is CASTRGHSYEQYF. The CDR3 nucleotides are TGTGCCAGCACTAGGGGGCACTCCTACGAGCAGTACTTC.

This clone has a handful of counts. This chain uses TRBV2 with TRBJ2-3, with D perhaps TRBD2 (5 bases). CDR1 is SNHLY, CDR2 FYNNEI, per germline. The length of the CDR3 is 13 residues. Deletions cut 4 bases from V and 2 bases from J, with 7 bases between. CDR3 bases: TGTGCCAGCAGTGGAGGACTCACAGATACGCAGTATTTT. It codes for CASSGGLTDTQYF. Variable domain in full (rest from reference TRBV2 and TRBJ2-3): EPEVTQTPSHQVTQMGQEVILRCVPISNHLYFYWYRQILGQKVEFLVSFYNNEISEKSEIFDDQFSVERPDGSNFTLKIRSTKLEDSAMYFCASSGGLTDTQYFGPGTRLTVL.

This sequence joins TRBV4-2 and TRBJ2-1; 14 bases line up with TRBD2. The CDR3 extends over 14 amino acids. With V trimmed by 3 bases and J by 9 bases, 1 base remained unmatched. Per the germline V gene, CDR1 is LGHNA and CDR2 is YNFKEQ. The DNA of the CDR3 is TGTGCCAGCAGCCAGGGACTAGCGGGAGTTGAGCAGTTCTTC. The encoded protein is CASSQGLAGVEQFF.

CDR3 DNA sequence: TGTGCCAGCAGTAATAGTTTCCCGATCCTCTATAGCAATCAGCCCCAGCATTTT. Translating it yields CASSNSFPILYSNQPQHF. The rearrangement links TRBV7-8 to TRBJ1-5; D uncertain. The CDR3 consists of 18 residues. In germline, CDR1 is SGHVS, CDR2 FQNEAQ. V was shortened by 6 bases and J by 0 bases, with 21 bases between the two germline ends.

This chain uses TRBV29-1 with TRBJ1-1; 7 nucleotides line up with TRBD1. The germline CDR1 and CDR2 sequences are SQVTM and ANQGSEA. V gave up 8 bases and J gave up 4 bases; unmatched junction bases: 7. The CDR3 consists of 12 residues. CDR3 sequence reads: CSFRGQGTEAFF. The CDR3 DNA reads as TGCAGCTTTAGGGGGCAGGGCACTGAAGCTTTCTTT.

The chain carries TRBV5-1 and TRBJ2-3; D possibly corresponds to TRBD2 (5 bases). Trimming took 5 bases from V and 0 from J, leaving 10 bases between them. CDR3 length equals 14 residues. CDR1 and CDR2 (germline): SGHRS, YFSETQ. The CDR3 is CASSPGTSTDTQYF. CDR3 nucleotide sequence: TGCGCCAGCAGTCCGGGAACTAGCACAGATACGCAGTATTTT.

The gene calls are TRBV6-1 and TRBJ2-1, with TRBD2 identical over 14 bases. Germline V gives CDR1 MNHNS, CDR2 SASEGT. This CDR3 comprises 15 residues. Germline trimming cut 7 bases from V and 8 bases from J; bases unmatched to any gene: 7. The CDR3 DNA follows: TGTGCCAGCAATCACGGGACTAGCGGGAGCGATGAGCAGTTCTTC. Its translation is CASNHGTSGSDEQFF.

The V and J genes are TRBV11-2 and TRBJ2-1; tentatively, D is TRBD2 (5 bases). Trimming took 6 bases from V and 0 from J, leaving 15 bases between them. Germline lookup yields CDR1 SGHAT and CDR2 FQNNGV. The CDR3 consists of 16 residues. In nucleotides, the CDR3 is TGTGCCAGCAGTTTAAGGGAGACTACCTCCTACAATGAGCAGTTCTTC. As protein: CASSLRETTSYNEQFF.

The chain combines TRBV5-6 with TRBJ1-5; 12 positions agree with TRBD1. J gave up 0 bases and V 5 bases, and 6 bases lay outside the gene matches. CDR1 SGHDT and CDR2 YYEEEE come from the germline V gene. This CDR3 has 17 amino acids. CDR3 sequence reads: CASSPGTGGNSNQPQHF. CDR3 in DNA: TGTGCCAGCAGTCCCGGGACAGGGGGCAATAGCAATCAGCCCCAGCATTTT.

A few counts support this clone. CDR3 residues: CASSVGVVLYTEAFF. CDR3 bases: TGTGCCAGCAGTGTAGGGGTGGTATTATACACTGAAGCTTTCTTT. The rearrangement joins TRBV25-1 to TRBJ1-1, with TRBD1 as a possible D gene (5 bases). From germline, CDR1 is MGHDK and CDR2 SYGVNS. The CDR3 consists of 15 residues. Deletions cut 4 bases from V and 3 bases from J, with 15 bases between.

Only a few counts were recorded for this clone. The rearrangement uses TRBV18 and TRBJ1-5, with 7 bases aligning to TRBD1. The CDR3 totals 18 residues. V gave up 0 bases and J gave up 2 bases; unmatched junction bases: 10. CDR1 and CDR2 from the germline V gene are KGHSH and LQKENI. DNA for the CDR3: TGTGCCAGCTCACCACCGGCGGCAGGGGGATTAGGCAATCAGCCCCAGCATTTT. Amino acid sequence: CASSPPAAGGLGNQPQHF.

This clone was found once. V is TRBV9 and J is TRBJ1-2; D remains unclear. Trimming cost V 3 bases and J 4 bases, with 4 bases left between them. CDR3 length equals 11 residues. The germline CDR1 and CDR2 sequences are SGDLS and YYNGEE. CDR3 in amino acids: CASSASYGYTF. The CDR3 nucleotides read TGTGCCAGCAGCGCCTCCTATGGCTACACCTTC.

This chain connects TRBV19 to TRBJ1-2; maybe TRBD1 (5 bases). V lost 5 bases and J 4 bases, leaving 14 bases between the germline ends. From germline, CDR1 is LNHDA and CDR2 SQIVND (reference sequence). There are 14 residues in the CDR3. The CDR3 sequence is CASSPDRDIYGYTF. The CDR3 DNA follows: TGTGCCAGTAGTCCCGACAGAGATATCTATGGCTACACCTTC.

Only a few counts were recorded for this clone. This chain uses TRBV27 with TRBJ1-5, with 9 nucleotides matching TRBD1. The germline gives CDR1 MNHEY, CDR2 SMNVEV (reference sequence). The junction had 3 bases not matched to a gene; V was cut back by 3 bases and J by 6 bases. The CDR3 runs to 14 residues. The CDR3 bases are TGTGCCAGCAGTTTTGGGACAGGGAGTCAGCCCCAGCATTTT. Translated: CASSFGTGSQPQHF.

This clone appeared once. An end of the junction does not agree with germline; a read error may underlie this. Different DNA sequences within this sample yield the same CDR3. This rearrangement joins TRBV27 to TRBJ2-5, with TRBD2 matching 9 bases. Germline V gives CDR1 MNHEY, CDR2 SMNVEV (reference sequence). This CDR3 contains 15 residues. CDR3 protein: CASKRISGSSETQYF. The CDR3 bases are TGTGCTAGCAAACGGATTAGCGGGAGCAGTGAGACCCAGTACTTC.

The chain carries TRBV4-1 and TRBJ2-2, with D maybe TRBD1 (5 bases). The germline V and J ends were trimmed by 2 bases and 5 bases, with 15 bases remaining between them. CDR1 and CDR2 from the germline V gene are MGHRA and YSYEKL. The CDR3 length is 16 residues. The CDR3 DNA reads TGCGCCAGCAGCCAACGCAGGGTGGCTGGGACCGGGGAGCTGTTTTTT. This encodes CASSQRRVAGTGELFF.

The chain couples TRBV10-3 to TRBJ1-2; 8 nucleotides agree with TRBD1. CDR1 and CDR2 from the germline V gene are ENHRY and SYGVKD. V shed 5 bases, J shed 6 bases, and the junction held 5 bases outside the gene matches. CDR3 length equals 13 residues. CDR3 residues: CAISSRTGNGYTF. As DNA, the CDR3 is TGTGCCATCAGTTCGCGGACAGGGAATGGCTACACCTTC.

This clone has more than one count but fewer than ten. This rearrangement joins TRBV5-4 to TRBJ2-1; 8 positions agree with TRBD1. CDR1 is SGHNT, CDR2 YYREEE, per germline (reference sequence). This CDR3 spans 13 amino acids. The V gene end was trimmed by 1 base and the J gene end by 6 bases; junction bases not matched to a gene: 0. The CDR3 DNA reads TGTGCCAGCAGCTTGACAGGGGGCAATGAGCAGTTCTTC. Amino acid sequence: CASSLTGGNEQFF.

The rearrangement links TRBV19 to TRBJ2-3; maybe TRBD2 (5 bases). This CDR3 contains 16 residues. Germline V lookup: CDR1 LNHDA, CDR2 SQIVND (reference sequence). With 1 base removed from V and 2 bases from J, the gap between germline ends came to 13 bases. The CDR3 nucleotides read TGTGCCAGTAGTATAGGCCAAGGAGGATACACAGATACGCAGTATTTT. Translation gives CASSIGQGGYTDTQYF.

The table lists this clone with a few counts. This chain uses TRBV6-5 with TRBJ2-7; perhaps TRBD1 as D (6 bases). The germline V gene has CDR1 MNHEY and CDR2 SVGAGI. The length of the CDR3 is 11 residues. V lost 5 bases and J 10 bases, leaving 12 bases between the germline ends. Written as DNA, the CDR3 is TGTGCCAGCAGTGACTACAGGGTACAGTACTTC. It translates to CASSDYRVQYF.

The chain is built from TRBV5-1 and TRBJ1-3; tentatively, D is TRBD1 (5 bases). The CDR3 totals 16 residues. The germline V gene has CDR1 SGHRS and CDR2 YFSETQ. Trimming removed 1 base from V and 4 bases from J, with 15 bases in between. This CDR3 reads CASSLRGAGLGNTIYF. The CDR3 coding sequence is TGCGCCAGCAGCTTGAGGGGCGCCGGATTGGGAAACACCATATATTTT.

The V and J genes are TRBV15 and TRBJ2-7; the D gene is possibly TRBD2 (6 bases). CDR3 length equals 18 residues. Trimming left V 0 bases short and J 0 bases short, with 18 bases between. Germline V gives CDR1 LNHNV, CDR2 YYDKDF (reference sequence). CDR3 loop: CATSRDPPLAQPSYEQYF. The CDR3 DNA reads TGTGCCACCAGCAGAGATCCCCCCCTAGCGCAGCCCTCCTACGAGCAGTACTTC.

This clone was found a few times. The V call is TRBV18, the J call TRBJ2-3; 7 bases align to TRBD2. With 3 bases clipped from V and 6 bases from J, the junction kept 6 bases outside the gene matches. The CDR3 length is 14 residues. The germline V gene has CDR1 KGHSH and CDR2 LQKENI. CDR3 in amino acids: CASSPLRGSDTQYF. CDR3 DNA: TGTGCCAGCTCACCCCTGCGGGGGTCTGATACGCAGTATTTT.